This T cell receptor (beta chain) was identified in a study of neurological immune-mediated disorders. Background on the study: About 90% of the 34 multiple sclerosis patients had relapsing-remitting disease; 3 had secondary progressive.

The study's findings and limits: Among 34 multiple sclerosis patients, 18 had repertoires that phylogenetic grouping placed in one related-CDR3 cluster, a possible signature.

The CDR3 is 12 amino acids. Germline CDR1 and CDR2: WSHSY and SAAADI. The germline V and J ends were trimmed by 3 bases and 7 bases, with 6 bases remaining between them. The cDNA was produced through 5'RACE with 10-nucleotide random UMIs. The authors obtained over 180 million TCR-beta sequences from 15-18 subjects per sequencing run. TCRdb redid the calling of the 5' RACE reads with MiXCR, one entry per CDR3 protein. The profile shows around 62,000 distinct CDR3 sequences, under 5% of them singletons. The sample holds many counts of this clonotype. No antigen is known for it. The receptor comes from a man aged 50 to 60 with multiple sclerosis. The J gene is TRBJ2-2, the V gene TRBV10-2; no definite D call. Sequences were obtained from PBMCs. The CDR3 loop is CASSENGGELFF. The CDR3 bases are TGCGCCAGCAGTGAAAACGGCGGGGAGCTGTTTTTT.